Reported below is one T cell receptor beta chain. The CDR3 has 15 amino acids. The V end was cut by 2 bases, the J end by 3 bases, with 14 bases between. From the 5' RACE reads, TCRdb called clonotypes with MiXCR, one entry per CDR3 protein. The table lists 35,000 to 50,000 distinct CDR3 sequences, roughly 27% of them singletons. Sequencing input: memory CD4+ T cells sorted from a lymph node. The sample's subset: memory CD4+ T cells, CD4+CD45RO+CD25-. The origin of this receptor is a female donor with breast cancer. The V gene is TRBV12-3 or TRBV12-4, the J gene TRBJ2-7; the D gene is possibly TRBD1 (5 bases). The chain's CDR3 is CASSLSRSRVYEQYF. CDR3 in DNA: TGTGCCAGCAGTTTATCAAGGTCCAGGGTCTACGAGCAGTACTTC.